This is a list of T cell receptor beta chains from one sample in a study of vaccination effects on CD4 cells after COVID-19. These receptors are not linked to any known antigen. TCRdb's copy holds only in-frame clones and misses some; the assay was immunoSEQ multiplex PCR. Of 65,000 to 75,000 clones in the sample, just under 75% were seen once. Specimen: CD4+ T cells from PBMCs cultured with HCoV-229E spike peptides, collected after COVID-19 vaccination. These receptors came from a human donor who received a COVID-19 vaccine. CDR3s include the opening cysteine and the closing phenylalanine or tryptophan. The order of the fields is J gene, V gene, clone size, D gene, CDR3 protein, CDR3 DNA. The D gene is left open where the match is weak. Not every row has a clone size; where given, it reads once, few, many or a size class.

>TRBJ1-1|TRBV5-6|-|-
CASSLGGGTVEAFF
TGTGCCAGCAGCTTGGGGGGGGGAACAGTTGAAGCTTTCTTT
>TRBJ1-2|TRBV4-1|-|TRBD1
CASSFTPGGFDYGYTF
TGCGCCAGCAGCTTTACGCCAGGGGGATTCGACTATGGCTACACCTTC
>TRBJ2-1|TRBV2|-|-
CASSDRTSYNEQFF
TGTGCCAGCAGTGATAGGACATCCTACAATGAGCAGTTCTTC
>TRBJ1-5|TRBV18|-|-
CASSDNNQPQHF
TGTGCCAGTTCGGACAATAATCAGCCCCAGCATTTT
>TRBJ1-2|TRBV24-1|-|TRBD1
CATSDAWTGAFVGYTF
TGTGCCACCAGTGACGCCTGGACAGGGGCGTTTGTTGGCTACACCTTC
>TRBJ1-5|TRBV5-1|-|-
CASSLDGLNQPQHF
TGCGCCAGCAGCTTGGACGGGCTAAATCAGCCCCAGCATTTT
>TRBJ2-5|TRBV5-1|-|TRBD1
CASSWDSPRQETQYF
TGCGCCAGCAGCTGGGACAGTCCCAGGCAAGAGACCCAGTACTTC
>TRBJ1-2|TRBV6-1|once|-
CASSEAVQDSYGYTF
TGTGCCAGCAGTGAAGCGGTTCAGGACTCGTATGGCTACACCTTC
>TRBJ2-6|TRBV27|-|TRBD1
CASSYSYPGQSEGRGANVLTF
TGTGCCAGCAGTTACTCTTACCCGGGACAGAGTGAGGGACGTGGGGCCAACGTCCTGACTTTC
>TRBJ1-2|TRBV3-1/TRBV3-2|-|-
CASSQVGRGVYGYTF
TGTGCCAGCAGCCAAGTAGGCAGGGGAGTTTATGGCTACACCTTC
>TRBJ1-2|TRBV4-1|few|-
CASSGWWGYTF
TGCGCCAGCAGCGGCTGGTGGGGCTACACCTTC
>TRBJ1-1|TRBV27|-|-
CASSFTPLRGKGAEAFF
TGTGCCAGCAGTTTTACTCCTCTTAGGGGGAAGGGCGCTGAAGCTTTCTTT
>TRBJ2-4|TRBV19|once|TRBD2
CASSIDPGGPNIQYF
TGTGCCAGTAGTATAGATCCGGGGGGGCCGAACATTCAGTACTTC
>TRBJ2-1|TRBV7-6|few|-
CASSLRGQGRLSGGAAFF
TGTGCCAGCAGCTTACGTGGACAGGGGCGATTAAGCGGGGGGGCTGCGTTCTTC
>TRBJ2-3|TRBV7-2|-|-
CASSLSVQDTQYF
TGTGCCAGCAGCTTATCCGTGCAGGATACGCAGTATTTT
>TRBJ1-1|TRBV7-3|-|-
CASSLIQILNTEAFF
TGTGCCAGCAGCTTAATTCAGATTTTGAACACTGAAGCTTTCTTT
>TRBJ2-5|TRBV28|-|-
CASSTRWTQYF
TGTGCCAGCAGCACAAGATGGACCCAGTACTTC
>TRBJ2-2|TRBV9|few|-
CASSVARSNTGELFF
TGTGCCAGCAGCGTAGCCAGATCGAACACCGGGGAGCTGTTTTTT
>TRBJ1-5|TRBV6-6|-|TRBD1
CASSSPDRQRQPQHF
TGTGCCAGCAGTTCCCCGGACAGGCAGCGTCAGCCCCAGCATTTT
>TRBJ2-3|TRBV6-4|-|TRBD2
CASSSTGGGPDTQYF
TGTGCCAGCAGCTCCACGGGGGGGGGCCCAGATACGCAGTATTTT
>TRBJ1-1|TRBV18|-|-
CASSPPRGTEAFF
TGTGCCAGCTCACCACCACGGGGAACTGAAGCTTTCTTT
>TRBJ1-1|TRBV3-1/TRBV3-2|few|-
CASSQAPMCLAGNTEAFF
TGTGCCAGCAGCCAAGCTCCTATGTGTCTGGCAGGGAACACTGAAGCTTTCTTT
>TRBJ1-3|TRBV28|-|-
CASSLVQGGNTIYF
TGTGCCAGCAGTTTAGTCCAGGGTGGAAACACCATATATTTT
>TRBJ2-3|TRBV2|once|-
CASSDYRSSTDTQYF
TGTGCCAGCAGTGATTACAGATCTAGCACAGATACGCAGTATTTT
>TRBJ1-2|TRBV2|-|TRBD1
CASRGQGAMVYGYTF
TGTGCCAGCAGAGGACAGGGCGCGATGGTCTATGGCTACACCTTC
>TRBJ2-3|TRBV6-5|-|-
CASSPDLGDTQYF
TGTGCCAGCAGTCCTGACCTCGGGGATACGCAGTATTTT
>TRBJ1-4|TRBV6-1|-|TRBD1
CASSEVNRGEKLFF
TGTGCCAGCAGTGAAGTGAACAGGGGCGAAAAACTGTTTTTT
>TRBJ1-5|TRBV6-2/TRBV6-3|once|-
CASSPLIATGGQPQHF
TGTGCCAGCAGCCCCCTGATCGCGACAGGCGGTCAGCCCCAGCATTTT
>TRBJ1-3|TRBV7-8|few|-
CASSSDGGNTIYF
TGTGCCAGCAGTAGTGACGGCGGAAACACCATATATTTT
>TRBJ2-1|TRBV5-1|-|-
CASATGSQGEQFF
TGCGCCAGCGCCACCGGGAGCCAGGGTGAGCAGTTCTTC
>TRBJ1-3|TRBV20-1|-|-
CSASFTGSSGNTIYF
TGCAGTGCTAGTTTTACGGGTAGCTCTGGAAACACCATATATTTT
>TRBJ1-1|TRBV7-7|-|TRBD1
CASSPGQAQMNTEAFF
TGTGCCAGCAGCCCGGGACAGGCGCAGATGAACACTGAAGCTTTCTTT
>TRBJ1-2|TRBV7-9|few|-
CASSLDRESYGYTF
TGTGCCAGCAGCTTAGACAGGGAGAGCTATGGCTACACCTTC
>TRBJ1-2|TRBV30|-|TRBD1
CAWRMTGEDGYTF
TGTGCCTGGAGAATGACAGGGGAGGATGGCTACACCTTC
>TRBJ2-3|TRBV7-9|-|-
CASSLQGSDTQYF
TGTGCCAGCAGCCTTCAGGGGTCAGATACGCAGTATTTT
>TRBJ2-4|TRBV19|-|TRBD1
CASKITGASKNIQYF
TGTGCCAGTAAAATTACAGGGGCGTCCAAAAACATTCAGTACTTC
>TRBJ1-1|TRBV25-1|once|-
CASGESGTPNTEAFF
TGTGCCAGCGGGGAATCCGGGACACCGAACACTGAAGCTTTCTTT
>TRBJ1-1|TRBV5-1|-|TRBD1
CASSLVRDRGPMNTEAFF
TGCGCCAGCAGCTTGGTCCGGGACAGGGGACCGATGAACACTGAAGCTTTCTTT
>TRBJ1-2|TRBV6-6|-|-
CASSFSPTTPNYGYTF
TGTGCCAGCAGTTTTTCCCCGACAACTCCTAACTATGGCTACACCTTC
>TRBJ1-5|TRBV10-3|-|-
CAISESVLSSRGDQPQHF
TGTGCCATCAGTGAGTCGGTGCTATCCAGCCGCGGGGATCAGCCCCAGCATTTT
>TRBJ1-2|TRBV6-5|-|-
CASSKPGLGIYGYTF
TGTGCCAGCAGTAAGCCGGGACTGGGGATCTATGGCTACACCTTC
>TRBJ1-5|TRBV5-8|-|-
CASTNPVGSGVHSNQPQHF
TGTGCCAGCACCAACCCCGTCGGTTCTGGGGTTCATAGCAATCAGCCCCAGCATTTT
>TRBJ2-3|TRBV6-5|-|-
CASRQQAGDTQYF
TGTGCCAGCAGGCAACAGGCGGGAGATACGCAGTATTTT
>TRBJ2-6|TRBV5-4|-|TRBD2
CASSAGGSGANVLTF
TGTGCCAGCAGCGCGGGAGGCTCTGGGGCCAACGTCCTGACTTTC
>TRBJ2-1|TRBV11-1|-|-
CASEGQPSSYNEQFF
TGTGCCAGCGAGGGGCAGCCCAGCTCCTACAATGAGCAGTTCTTC
>TRBJ2-2|TRBV4-3|-|TRBD1
CASSPLTGGTGELFF
TGCGCCAGCAGCCCATTGACAGGGGGCACCGGGGAGCTGTTTTTT
>TRBJ1-5|TRBV18|-|-
CASSGGSSQPQHF
TGTGCCAGCTCGGGGGGTTCAAGCCAGCCCCAGCATTTT
>TRBJ2-3|TRBV7-3|-|TRBD2
CASSLRGGQSTDTQYF
TGTGCCAGCAGCTTAAGGGGGGGTCAAAGCACAGATACGCAGTATTTT
>TRBJ2-5|TRBV19|-|TRBD2
CASTPQLAGGETQYF
TGTGCCAGTACCCCCCAGCTAGCGGGTGGCGAGACCCAGTACTTC
>TRBJ1-1|TRBV28|few|-
CASSLTTEAFF
TGTGCCAGCAGTTTGACCACTGAAGCTTTCTTT
>TRBJ2-1|TRBV18|few|TRBD1
CASSPSLTGYEQFF
TGTGCCAGCTCACCAAGCCTGACAGGGTATGAGCAGTTCTTC
>TRBJ1-4|TRBV28|-|-
CASSLTWNPLFF
TGTGCCAGCAGTTTAACTTGGAATCCCTTGTTTTTT
>TRBJ1-4|TRBV19|once|-
CASREQGTNEKLFF
TGTGCCAGTAGAGAGCAGGGAACTAATGAAAAACTGTTTTTT
>TRBJ2-1|TRBV5-1|-|TRBD2
CASSLKASGSGMYNEQFF
TGCGCCAGCAGCTTGAAGGCTAGCGGGTCCGGTATGTACAATGAGCAGTTCTTC
>TRBJ1-2|TRBV27|-|-
CASSLRGNYGYTF
TGTGCCAGCAGTTTAAGAGGGAACTATGGCTACACCTTC
>TRBJ2-4|TRBV7-9|once|-
CASSLVAGKNIQYF
TGTGCCAGCAGCTTAGTGGCAGGCAAAAACATTCAGTACTTC
>TRBJ2-2|TRBV7-3|few|-
CASSLAAGAYTGELFF
TGTGCCAGCAGCTTAGCTGCGGGGGCCTACACCGGGGAGCTGTTTTTT